These T cell receptor beta chains were read from a single sample in a study of T cell changes during pregnancy in multiple sclerosis. This table comes from immunoSEQ multiplex PCR, and its TCRdb copy is limited to in-frame clones, with some not included. The sample gives tens of thousands of clones, more than 90% of which show up once; 0.35% to 0.45% is in the top ten. The input for sequencing was CD4+ T cells from peripheral blood mononuclear cells, taken before pregnancy. The receptor source for this set is a female donor with multiple sclerosis, enrolled in a pregnancy study. Both conserved end residues are part of each CDR3. The order of the fields is V gene, clone size, J gene, CDR3 length, D gene, CDR3 DNA, CDR3 protein. A D gene is named only where the DNA matches it firmly. Only part of the rows carry a size: once, few, many, or a class if the clone is expanded.

>TRBV6-5|NA|TRBJ2-1|15|TRBD1
TGTGCCAGCAGTAAGGGACAGGGAAAGTTCAATGAGCAGTTCTTC
CASSKGQGKFNEQFF
>TRBV11-2|NA|TRBJ2-2|14|NA
TGTGCCAGCAGCTTATTGGCCCAAACCGGGGAGCTGTTTTTT
CASSLLAQTGELFF
>TRBV7-6|NA|TRBJ2-1|15|TRBD2
TGTGCCAGCAGCTTTTCGGGACTAGCGGGGGATGAGCAGTTCTTC
CASSFSGLAGDEQFF
>TRBV5-4|NA|TRBJ2-7|14|NA
TGTGCCAGCAGCTTGGACGGGAGAAGCTACGAGCAGTACTTC
CASSLDGRSYEQYF
>TRBV2|NA|TRBJ2-3|15|NA
TGTGCCAACACCCGGAGGGGCGGGAGCACAGATACGCAGTATTTT
CANTRRGGSTDTQYF
>TRBV30|NA|TRBJ1-5|13|NA
TGTGCCTGGAAGGCGCGGGCCGGCCAGCCCCAGCATTTT
CAWKARAGQPQHF
>TRBV29-1|NA|TRBJ1-2|14|NA
TGCAGCGTTGCTGGGCGGGGATCGGAATATGGCTACACCTTC
CSVAGRGSEYGYTF
>TRBV14|NA|TRBJ1-3|16|NA
TGTGCCAGCAGCCAAGATATGGTCAGGTCTGGAAACACCATATATTTT
CASSQDMVRSGNTIYF
>TRBV5-1|NA|TRBJ2-7|14|NA
TGCGCCAGCAGCTTGGTACAGGGCGCCTACGAGCAGTACTTC
CASSLVQGAYEQYF
>TRBV10-3|NA|TRBJ1-1|15|TRBD1
TGTGCCATCAGGAGAACAGGGGCCCTGAACACTGAAGCTTTCTTT
CAIRRTGALNTEAFF
>TRBV2|NA|TRBJ1-2|15|TRBD1
TGTGCCAGCAGTGCCGGACAGGGATCCCGCTATGGCTACACCTTC
CASSAGQGSRYGYTF
>TRBV7-7|NA|TRBJ2-5|15|NA
TGTGCCAGCAGCTTAGTAGGCAATAGGGGGGAGACCCAGTACTTC
CASSLVGNRGETQYF
>TRBV18|NA|TRBJ2-1|14|TRBD1
TGTGCCAGCTCAAGGACAGGGCTGAACAATGAGCAGTTCTTC
CASSRTGLNNEQFF
>TRBV28|NA|TRBJ2-1|11|NA
TGTGCCAGCACGGGATGGAATGAGCAGTTCTTC
CASTGWNEQFF
>TRBV5-4|NA|TRBJ2-7|15|NA
TGTGCCAGCAAGCGGGCGGGGACGAGCTCCTACGAGCAGTACTTC
CASKRAGTSSYEQYF
>TRBV5-1|NA|TRBJ2-3|18|TRBD2
TGCGCCACCCGATTGGGTAGCGGGACGTACTCTAGCACAGATACGCAGTATTTT
CATRLGSGTYSSTDTQYF
>TRBV30|NA|TRBJ1-5|13|NA
TGTGCCTGGAGTACCGGGAGCGGTCAGCCCCAGCATTTT
CAWSTGSGQPQHF
>TRBV6-6|NA|TRBJ2-5|16|TRBD1
TGTGCCAGCAGTTACTGGGGACAGGGATACCAAGAGACCCAGTACTTC
CASSYWGQGYQETQYF
>TRBV9|NA|TRBJ2-2|19|TRBD1
TGTGCCAGCAGCGTAGCGGTTCTAACAGGGGGCGCGAGGGCCGGGGAGCTGTTTTTT
CASSVAVLTGGARAGELFF
>TRBV6-5|NA|TRBJ2-7|15|NA
TGTGCCAGCAGTTACAGCCAGGCGATTTCCTACGAGCAGTACTTC
CASSYSQAISYEQYF
>TRBV5-4|NA|TRBJ2-2|15|TRBD2
TGTGCCAGCAGCCGCGGGGGTGGGGCCACCGGGGAGCTGTTTTTT
CASSRGGGATGELFF
>TRBV5-4|NA|TRBJ1-1|15|NA
TGTGCCAGCAGCTTGGGACAACTAGCGGGCACTGAAGCTTTCTTT
CASSLGQLAGTEAFF
>TRBV14|NA|TRBJ2-1|16|TRBD2
TGTGCCAGCAGCCTATTGACTAGCGGGAGATGGAATGAGCAGTTCTTC
CASSLLTSGRWNEQFF
>TRBV15|NA|TRBJ2-2|15|NA
TGTGCCACCAGCCGGCAGAGGGGGAGCACCGGGGAGCTGTTTTTT
CATSRQRGSTGELFF
>TRBV6-5|NA|TRBJ2-3|14|NA
TGTGCCAGCAGGGAGGGCGGGGGCACAGATACGCAGTATTTT
CASREGGGTDTQYF
>TRBV5-5|few|TRBJ1-1|13|NA
TGTGCCAGCAGCTGGGCCATGAACACTGAAGCTTTCTTT
CASSWAMNTEAFF
>TRBV5-1|NA|TRBJ2-2|15|TRBD2
TGCGCCAGCAGCTCGGGACTAGCGGACACCGGGGAGCTGTTTTTT
CASSSGLADTGELFF
>TRBV28|NA|TRBJ2-5|13|NA
TGTGCCAGCAGCTTACAGGGTTGGGAGACCCAGTACTTC
CASSLQGWETQYF
>TRBV5-1|once|TRBJ1-2|14|NA
TGCGCCAGCAGCTTGGGGCCAGGTGATATAGGCTACACCTTC
CASSLGPGDIGYTF
>TRBV19|NA|TRBJ2-7|15|TRBD2
TGTGCCAGCCGGGATCTAGCGGGAACCTCCTACGAGCAGTACTTC
CASRDLAGTSYEQYF
>TRBV5-4|once|TRBJ2-7|15|TRBD2
TGTGCCAGCAGCAGGGGACTAGCGGGAAGTAGCGAGCAGTACTTC
CASSRGLAGSSEQYF
>TRBV29-1|NA|TRBJ2-1|18|TRBD2
TGCAGCGTTGAAGGCGGGACTAGCGGGAGGGCCTATCGTGATGAGCAGTTCTTC
CSVEGGTSGRAYRDEQFF
>TRBV9|NA|TRBJ2-7|16|TRBD2
TGTGCCAGCAGCGTAGGGACCACTAGCGGCACCTACGAGCAGTACTTC
CASSVGTTSGTYEQYF
>TRBV19|NA|TRBJ1-5|17|NA
TGTGCCAGTAGTATTACTAGCAGAAGGGGAGGCCGTCAGCCCCAGCATTTT
CASSITSRRGGRQPQHF
>TRBV19|once|TRBJ1-1|15|TRBD1
TGTGCCAGTAGTATAGATGGGCAGGGGGACACTGAAGCTTTCTTT
CASSIDGQGDTEAFF
>TRBV7-9|NA|TRBJ1-4|13|NA
TGTGCCAGCAGCCTCCATTTCAGTGAAAAACTGTTTTTT
CASSLHFSEKLFF
>TRBV4-3|once|TRBJ2-1|13|TRBD2
TGCGCCAGCAGCCAGGGGACTAGCGGGGGGCAGTTCTTC
CASSQGTSGGQFF
>TRBV6-5|NA|TRBJ1-2|13|NA
TGTGCCAGCAGTTACCGCCGGACAGATGGCTACACCTTC
CASSYRRTDGYTF
>TRBV6-6|NA|TRBJ1-1|14|TRBD1
TGTGCCAGCAGTCCCGGGACAGCCAACACTGAAGCTTTCTTT
CASSPGTANTEAFF
>TRBV13|NA|TRBJ2-5|14|NA
TGTGCCAGCAGCCCGTCCGGGGTTTGGGAGACCCAGTACTTC
CASSPSGVWETQYF
>TRBV7-2|few|TRBJ2-7|13|TRBD2
TGTGCCAGCAGCTCAAGGACTAGCGGGTCCCAGTACTTC
CASSSRTSGSQYF
>TRBV15|NA|TRBJ2-1|14|TRBD1
TGTGCCACCAGCAGAACTGGACAGGGTACTGAGCAGTTCTTC
CATSRTGQGTEQFF
>TRBV7-9|NA|TRBJ1-2|13|TRBD1
TGTGCCAGCAGCCCGGGACAGGGGTATGGCTACACCTTC
CASSPGQGYGYTF
>TRBV7-8|NA|TRBJ2-1|13|NA
TGTGCCAGCAGCGCGACTAGGCCGGCTGAGCAGTTCTTC
CASSATRPAEQFF
>TRBV30|once|TRBJ1-3|15|NA
TGTGCCTGGAGTGACAGGGTTAGCTCTGGAAACACCATATATTTT
CAWSDRVSSGNTIYF
>TRBV28|NA|TRBJ2-1|12|NA
TGTGCCAGCGGACTAAATAGGAATGAGCAGTTCTTC
CASGLNRNEQFF
>TRBV11-3|NA|TRBJ2-7|16|TRBD2
TGTGCCAGCAGCTCCAAAGGCGGCGGGGGACCCTACGAGCAGTACTTC
CASSSKGGGGPYEQYF
>TRBV29-1|NA|TRBJ2-7|13|TRBD1
TGCAGCGTTGGGGGACAGGGAGATTACGAGCAGTACTTC
CSVGGQGDYEQYF
>TRBV28|NA|TRBJ2-1|15|NA
TGTGCCAGCAGTATCGAGAGGGAACCCTACAATGAGCAGTTCTTC
CASSIEREPYNEQFF
>TRBV11-2|NA|TRBJ2-7|17|NA
TGTGCCAGCAGCCCCAGGGTCGGTGGGGATAATCGCTACGAGCAGTACTTC
CASSPRVGGDNRYEQYF
>TRBV4-3|NA|TRBJ2-7|14|TRBD1
TGCGCCAGCAGCCCCAGGACAGGGGGCTACGAGCAGTACTTC
CASSPRTGGYEQYF
>TRBV7-2|NA|TRBJ2-5|17|TRBD1
TGTGCCAGCAGCTTATTCCACCGGACAGGGGTGGGGGAGACCCAGTACTTC
CASSLFHRTGVGETQYF
>TRBV9|once|TRBJ1-4|14|NA
TGTGCCAGCAGCGCAGGAGGGGATAATGAAAAACTGTTTTTT
CASSAGGDNEKLFF
>TRBV11-3|NA|TRBJ2-2|16|TRBD2
TGTGCCAGCAGCCCCGGGACTAGCGGGACGGTCGGGGAGCTGTTTTTT
CASSPGTSGTVGELFF
>TRBV5-1|NA|TRBJ2-3|16|TRBD1
TGCGCCAGCAGCTTGGTACAGGGGGCGAGGTCAGATACGCAGTATTTT
CASSLVQGARSDTQYF
>TRBV2|NA|TRBJ2-5|15|TRBD2
TGTGCCAGCAGTGGACTAGCGGGAGTTGAGGAGACCCAGTACTTC
CASSGLAGVEETQYF
>TRBV28|NA|TRBJ1-5|15|TRBD1
TGTGCCAGCAGTTTCCGGACAGGGAATAATCAGCCCCAGCATTTT
CASSFRTGNNQPQHF
>TRBV6-6|NA|TRBJ1-2|15|TRBD1
TGTGCCAGCAGTTACTCGTCAGGGGGTAGGGATGGCTACACCTTC
CASSYSSGGRDGYTF
>TRBV15|NA|TRBJ1-1|16|TRBD1
TGTGCCACCAGCAGATCCCGGGACAGGGGGCACGGTGAAGCTTTCTTT
CATSRSRDRGHGEAFF